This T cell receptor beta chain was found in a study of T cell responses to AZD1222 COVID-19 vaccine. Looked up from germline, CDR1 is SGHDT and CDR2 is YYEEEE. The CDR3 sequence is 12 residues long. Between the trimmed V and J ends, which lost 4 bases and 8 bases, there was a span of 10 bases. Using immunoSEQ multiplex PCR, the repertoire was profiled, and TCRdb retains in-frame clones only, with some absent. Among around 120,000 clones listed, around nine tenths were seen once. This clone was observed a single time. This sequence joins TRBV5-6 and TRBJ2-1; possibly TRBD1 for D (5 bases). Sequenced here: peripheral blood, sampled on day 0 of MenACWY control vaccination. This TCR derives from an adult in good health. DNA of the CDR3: TGTGCCAGCAGCCTCAGGGATTATGAGCAGTTCTTC. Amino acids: CASSLRDYEQFF.